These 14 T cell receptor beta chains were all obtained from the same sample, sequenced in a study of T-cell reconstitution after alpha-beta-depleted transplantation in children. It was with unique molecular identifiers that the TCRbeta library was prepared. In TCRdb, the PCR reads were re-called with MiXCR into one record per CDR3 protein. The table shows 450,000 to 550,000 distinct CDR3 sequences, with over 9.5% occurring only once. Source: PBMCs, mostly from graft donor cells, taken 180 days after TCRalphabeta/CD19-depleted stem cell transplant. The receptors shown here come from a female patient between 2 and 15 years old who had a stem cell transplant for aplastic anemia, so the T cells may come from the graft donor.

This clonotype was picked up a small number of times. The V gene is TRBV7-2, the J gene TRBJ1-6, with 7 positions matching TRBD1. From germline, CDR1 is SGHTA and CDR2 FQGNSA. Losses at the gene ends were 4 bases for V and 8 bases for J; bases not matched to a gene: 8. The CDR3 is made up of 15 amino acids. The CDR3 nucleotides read TGTGCCAGCAGCTACACAGGGGTGATTTATTCACCCCTCCACTTT. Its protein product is CASSYTGVIYSPLHF. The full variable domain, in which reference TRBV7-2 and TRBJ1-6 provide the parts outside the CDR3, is GAGVSQSPSNKVTEKGKDVELRCDPISGHTALYWYRQSLGQGLEFLIYFQGNSAPDKSGLPSDRFSAERTGGSVSTLTIQRTQQEDSAVYLCASSYTGVIYSPLHFGNGTRLTVT.

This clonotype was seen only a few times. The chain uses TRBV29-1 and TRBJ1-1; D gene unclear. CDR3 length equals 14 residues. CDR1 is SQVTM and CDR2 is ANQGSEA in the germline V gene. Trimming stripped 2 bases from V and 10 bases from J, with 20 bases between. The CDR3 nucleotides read TGCAGCGTTGAAAGGTCCCGGGCAAACTTCGGAGCTTTCTTT. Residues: CSVERSRANFGAFF. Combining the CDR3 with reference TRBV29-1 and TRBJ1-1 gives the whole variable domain SAVISQKPSRDICQRGTSLTIQCQVDSQVTMMFWYRQQPGQSLTLIATANQGSEATYESGFVIDKFPISRPNLTFSTLTVSNMSPEDSSIYLCSVERSRANFGAFFGQGTRLTVV.

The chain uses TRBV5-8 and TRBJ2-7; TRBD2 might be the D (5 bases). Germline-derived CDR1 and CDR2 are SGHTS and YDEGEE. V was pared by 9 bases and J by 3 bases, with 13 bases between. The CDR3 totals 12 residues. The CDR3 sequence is CATSRGIYEQYF. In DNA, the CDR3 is TGTGCCACCTCTAGAGGGATCTACGAGCAGTACTTC.

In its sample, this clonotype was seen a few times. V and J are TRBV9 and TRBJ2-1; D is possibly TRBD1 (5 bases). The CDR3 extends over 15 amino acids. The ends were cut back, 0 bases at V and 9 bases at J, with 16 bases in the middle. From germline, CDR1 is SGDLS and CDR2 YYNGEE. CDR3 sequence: CASSVGWIGVAEQFF. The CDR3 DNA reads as TGTGCCAGCAGCGTAGGGTGGATAGGGGTTGCTGAGCAGTTCTTC. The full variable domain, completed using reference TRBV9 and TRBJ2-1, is DSGVTQTPKHLITATGQRVTLRCSPRSGDLSVYWYQQSLDQGLQFLIQYYNGEERAKGNILERFSAQQFPDLHSELNLSSLELGDSALYFCASSVGWIGVAEQFFGPGTRLTVL.

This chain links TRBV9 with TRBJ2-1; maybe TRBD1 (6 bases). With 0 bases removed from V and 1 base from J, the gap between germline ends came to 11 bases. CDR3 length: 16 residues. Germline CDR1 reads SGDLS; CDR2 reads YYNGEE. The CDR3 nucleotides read TGTGCCAGCAGCGTAGCCGGGCAGGGGTCCTACAATGAGCAGTTCTTC. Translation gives CASSVAGQGSYNEQFF.

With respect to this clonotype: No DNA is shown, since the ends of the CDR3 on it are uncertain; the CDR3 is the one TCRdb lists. The CDR3 protein is CASSSSKEKLFF. The chain is built from TRBV6-5 and TRBJ1-4. The CDR3 extends over 12 residues, inclusive of both ends. Germline CDR1 is MNHEY and CDR2 is SVGAGI.

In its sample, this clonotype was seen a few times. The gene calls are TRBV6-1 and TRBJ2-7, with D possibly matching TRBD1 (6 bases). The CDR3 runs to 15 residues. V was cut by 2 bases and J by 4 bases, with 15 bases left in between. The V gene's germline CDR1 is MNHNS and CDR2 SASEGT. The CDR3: CASSEWMDSRYEQYV. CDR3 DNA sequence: TGTGCCAGCAGTGAATGGATGGACAGCCGTTACGAGCAGTACGTC.

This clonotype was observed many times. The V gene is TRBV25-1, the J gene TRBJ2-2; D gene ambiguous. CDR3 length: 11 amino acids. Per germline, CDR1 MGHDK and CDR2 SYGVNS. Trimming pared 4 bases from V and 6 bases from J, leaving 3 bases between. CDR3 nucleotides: TGTGCCAGCAGTGTGGCCGGGGAGCTGTTTTTT. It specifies CASSVAGELFF.

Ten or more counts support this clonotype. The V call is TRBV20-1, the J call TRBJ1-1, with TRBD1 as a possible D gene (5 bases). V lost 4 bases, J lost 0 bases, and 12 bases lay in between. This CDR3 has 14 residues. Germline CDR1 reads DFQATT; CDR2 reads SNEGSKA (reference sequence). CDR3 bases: TGCAGTGCTACTGAGGGACCCATGAACACTGAAGCTTTCTTT. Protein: CSATEGPMNTEAFF.

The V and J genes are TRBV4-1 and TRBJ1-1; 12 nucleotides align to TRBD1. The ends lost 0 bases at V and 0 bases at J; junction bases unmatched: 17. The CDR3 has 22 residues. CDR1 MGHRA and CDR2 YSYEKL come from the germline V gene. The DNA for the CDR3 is TGCGCCAGCAGCCAAGAAATCGAGCGGGACAGGGGGCCGAAGTTAATGAACACTGAAGCTTTCTTT. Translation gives CASSQEIERDRGPKLMNTEAFF.

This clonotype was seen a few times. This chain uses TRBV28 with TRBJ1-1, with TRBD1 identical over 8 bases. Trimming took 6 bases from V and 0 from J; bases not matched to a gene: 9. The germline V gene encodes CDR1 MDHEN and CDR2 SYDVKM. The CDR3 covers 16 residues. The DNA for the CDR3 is TGTGCCAGCAGCCCATTCAGGGGGCGATTGAACACTGAAGCTTTCTTT. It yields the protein CASSPFRGRLNTEAFF.

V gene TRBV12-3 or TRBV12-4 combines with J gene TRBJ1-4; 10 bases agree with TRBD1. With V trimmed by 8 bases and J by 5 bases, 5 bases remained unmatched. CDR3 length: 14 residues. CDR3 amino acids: CASRRTGGNEKLFF. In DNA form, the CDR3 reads TGTGCCAGCCGCCGGACAGGGGGGAATGAAAAACTGTTTTTT.

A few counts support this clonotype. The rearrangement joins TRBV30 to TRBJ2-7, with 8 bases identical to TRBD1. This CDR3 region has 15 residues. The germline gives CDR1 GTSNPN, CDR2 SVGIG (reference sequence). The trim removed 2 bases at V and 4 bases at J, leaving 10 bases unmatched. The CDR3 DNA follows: TGTGCCTGGAGTTCGAGGACAGGGAGTTTTTACGAGCAGTACGTC. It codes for CAWSSRTGSFYEQYV.

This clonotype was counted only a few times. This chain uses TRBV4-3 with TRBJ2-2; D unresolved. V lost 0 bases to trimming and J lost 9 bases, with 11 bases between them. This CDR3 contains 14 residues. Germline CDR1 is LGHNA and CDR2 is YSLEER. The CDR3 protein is CASSQDWGIWELFF. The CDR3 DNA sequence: TGCGCCAGCAGCCAAGATTGGGGAATCTGGGAGCTGTTTTTT.